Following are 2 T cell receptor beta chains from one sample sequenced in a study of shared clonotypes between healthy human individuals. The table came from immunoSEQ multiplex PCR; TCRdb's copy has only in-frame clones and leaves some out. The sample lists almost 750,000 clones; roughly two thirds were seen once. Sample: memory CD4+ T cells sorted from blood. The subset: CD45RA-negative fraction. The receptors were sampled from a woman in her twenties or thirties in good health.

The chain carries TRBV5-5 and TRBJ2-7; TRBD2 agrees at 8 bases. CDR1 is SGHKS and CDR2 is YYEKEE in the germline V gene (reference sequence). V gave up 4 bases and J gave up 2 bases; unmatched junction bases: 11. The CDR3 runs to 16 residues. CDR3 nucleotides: TGTGCCAGCAGCCTACTAGCGGCAAGTGGAACCTACGAGCAGTACTTC. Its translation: CASSLLAASGTYEQYF.

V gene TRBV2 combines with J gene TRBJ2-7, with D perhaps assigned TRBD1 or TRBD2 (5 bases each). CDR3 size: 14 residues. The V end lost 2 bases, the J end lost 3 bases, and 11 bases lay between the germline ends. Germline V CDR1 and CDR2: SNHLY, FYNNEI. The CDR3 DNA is TGTGCCAGCAGTGAACGTTGGGACGGCTACGAGCAGTACTTC. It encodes CASSERWDGYEQYF.